The 17 T cell receptor beta chains given below trace back to one sample, sequenced in a study of blood T cell repertoires in COVID-19. The assay was immunoSEQ multiplex PCR, and TCRdb's table has in-frame clones only and misses some. The sample includes 360,000 or so clones, around nine tenths of them seen just once. The specimen was PBMCs or T cells enriched from blood (not recorded which). The source of these receptors is a woman in her 30s who had been exposed to COVID-19.

V gene TRBV12-3 or TRBV12-4 combines with J gene TRBJ2-3, with D uncertain. V lost 6 bases and J 1 base, leaving 8 bases between the germline ends. This CDR3 is 13 amino acids long. CDR3 nucleotide sequence: TGTGCCAGCAGCCCTTCGGGCACAGATACGCAGTATTTT. This gives the protein CASSPSGTDTQYF.

This clone was observed a single time. CDR3 in amino acids: CASSVGSGSTNTGELFF. The CDR3 nucleotides read TGTGCCAGCAGCGTCGGTAGCGGGAGCACTAACACCGGGGAGCTGTTTTTT. This chain links TRBV2 with TRBJ2-2; 9 positions match TRBD2. Germline values: CDR1 SNHLY, CDR2 FYNNEI. With V trimmed by 6 bases and J by 2 bases, 10 bases remained unmatched. CDR3 length: 17 amino acids.

The chain recombines TRBV28 with TRBJ1-5; 7 bases line up with TRBD1. Germline CDR1 and CDR2: MDHEN and SYDVKM. This CDR3 region has 16 residues. The ends lost 6 bases at V and 7 bases at J; junction bases unmatched: 15. The CDR3 is CASSRPAAGGRQPQHF. CDR3 in DNA: TGTGCCAGCAGCCGACCCGCGGCAGGGGGTCGGCAGCCCCAGCATTTT.

The chain recombines TRBV28 with TRBJ1-2, with D tentatively TRBD1 (5 bases). Germline V gives CDR1 MDHEN, CDR2 SYDVKM. This CDR3 region has 16 residues. The V end lost 6 bases, the J end lost 0 bases, and 17 bases lay between the germline ends. The CDR3 sequence is CASSPRGRRANYGYTF. DNA of the CDR3: TGTGCCAGCAGCCCAAGGGGAAGGCGCGCTAACTATGGCTACACCTTC.

The V gene is TRBV2, the J gene TRBJ1-1; TRBD1 might be the D (6 bases). V lost 5 bases to trimming and J lost 0 bases, with 10 bases between them. This CDR3 spans 14 amino acids. From germline, CDR1 is SNHLY and CDR2 FYNNEI. This CDR3 reads CASSRQEMNTEAFF. The CDR3 nucleotides read TGTGCCAGCAGTCGACAGGAAATGAACACTGAAGCTTTCTTT.

The chain's CDR3 is CASSRGQGPTNEKLFF. The CDR3 DNA sequence: TGCGCCAGCAGCCGAGGACAGGGACCCACTAATGAAAAACTGTTTTTT. J is TRBJ1-4 and V is TRBV5-1; TRBD1 matches at 8 bases. J was trimmed by 2 bases and V by 4 bases; bases with no gene match: 7. Germline V gene lookup returns CDR1 SGHRS and CDR2 YFSETQ. This CDR3 is 16 amino acids long.

The chain has TRBV6-2 or TRBV6-3 and TRBJ2-2; 10 bases align to TRBD2. The CDR3 spans 17 residues. Trimming at V came to 2 bases and at J to 1 base, leaving 4 bases not matched to a gene. CDR1 is MNHEY, CDR2 SVGEGT, per germline. This CDR3 reads CASSYPRLAGNTGELFF. The CDR3 DNA follows: TGTGCCAGCAGTTACCCCCGACTAGCGGGGAACACCGGGGAGCTGTTTTTT.

This sequence joins TRBV6-5 and TRBJ1-2; 9 bases map to TRBD1. V was pared by 4 bases and J by 8 bases, with 5 bases of the junction left unmatched. The CDR3 loop spans 13 amino acids. The germline V gene encodes CDR1 MNHEY and CDR2 SVGAGI. In nucleotides, the CDR3 is TGTGCCAGCAGTTTTAGACAGGGGGGCGGCTACACCTTC. Residues: CASSFRQGGGYTF.

This rearrangement joins TRBV5-1 to TRBJ2-1; 10 bases map to TRBD2. Germline V gives CDR1 SGHRS, CDR2 YFSETQ. The CDR3 consists of 14 residues. V lost 0 bases to trimming and J lost 7 bases; unmatched junction nucleotides: 1. The CDR3 DNA is TGCGCCAGCAGCTTGGTGACTAGCGGGAATGAGCAGTTCTTC. Encoded protein: CASSLVTSGNEQFF.

Written as DNA, the CDR3 is TGTGCCAGCAGATCGACAGGGATTAAAGATGAGCAGTTCTTC. The encoded protein is CASRSTGIKDEQFF. V gene TRBV28 combines with J gene TRBJ2-1, with 7 bases identical to TRBD1. With V trimmed by 6 bases and J by 8 bases, 10 bases remained unmatched. The length of the CDR3 is 14 residues. Per the germline V gene, CDR1 is MDHEN and CDR2 is SYDVKM.

The rearrangement joins TRBV9 to TRBJ2-5, with 11 nucleotides matching TRBD2. Germline V lookup: CDR1 SGDLS, CDR2 YYNGEE. V shed 6 bases, J shed 5 bases, and the junction held 6 bases outside the gene matches. The CDR3 has 14 amino acids. In DNA, the CDR3 is TGTGCCAGCAACTTAGCGGGAGGGGGTGAGACCCAGTACTTC. It specifies CASNLAGGGETQYF. Full variable domain (outside the CDR3, taken from reference TRBV9 and TRBJ2-5): DSGVTQTPKHLITATGQRVTLRCSPRSGDLSVYWYQQSLDQGLQFLIQYYNGEERAKGNILERFSAQQFPDLHSELNLSSLELGDSALYFCASNLAGGGETQYFGPGTRLLVL.

The chain is built from TRBV27 and TRBJ2-2; D is unresolved. The germline V gene has CDR1 MNHEY and CDR2 SMNVEV (reference sequence). With 5 bases removed from V and 7 bases from J, the gap between germline ends came to 8 bases. CDR3 length: 12 residues. This chain's CDR3 is CASSGLLGELFF. The DNA for the CDR3 is TGTGCCAGCAGTGGGCTCCTCGGGGAGCTGTTTTTT.

This clone was seen once. The CDR3 sequence: CASSYGAETQYF. The DNA of the CDR3 is TGTGCCAGCAGTTACGGGGCGGAGACCCAGTACTTC. The gene calls are TRBV6-6 and TRBJ2-5, with a weak D call TRBD1 (5 bases). Germline V gene sequence: CDR1 MNHNY, CDR2 SVGAGI (reference sequence). This CDR3 spans 12 amino acids. V gave up 2 bases and J gave up 5 bases, with 6 bases separating them.

The chain employs TRBV5-1 and TRBJ2-5; D perhaps matches TRBD1 (6 bases). Germline V lookup: CDR1 SGHRS, CDR2 YFSETQ. The V end lost 1 base, the J end lost 4 bases, and 14 bases lay between the germline ends. This CDR3 contains 15 residues. The CDR3 reads CASSLRGSVGETQYF. The CDR3 region has the DNA TGCGCCAGCAGCTTGAGGGGGTCGGTAGGAGAGACCCAGTACTTC. The complete variable domain, with remaining parts taken from reference TRBV5-1 and TRBJ2-5, reads KAGVTQTPRYLIKTRGQQVTLSCSPISGHRSVSWYQQTPGQGLQFLFEYFSETQRNKGNFPGRFSGRQFSNSRSEMNVSTLELGDSALYLCASSLRGSVGETQYFGPGTRLLVL.

The CDR3 coding sequence is TGTGCCAGTAATGACCGTAAAAAGGACAGGGGGCGGAACACTGAAGCTTTCTTT. Translation gives CASNDRKKDRGRNTEAFF. The chain couples TRBV19 to TRBJ1-1; the match to TRBD1 covers 11 bases. The CDR3 spans 18 residues. Germline values: CDR1 LNHDA, CDR2 SQIVND (reference sequence). Germline trimming cut 7 bases from V and 1 base from J; bases unmatched to any gene: 14.

The chain uses TRBV11-2 and TRBJ1-3, with TRBD1 as a possible D gene (5 bases). The CDR3 length is 19 residues. CDR1 is SGHAT, CDR2 FQNNGV, per germline. V was trimmed by 1 base and J by 0 bases, leaving 19 bases between them. CDR3 DNA sequence: TGTGCCAGCAGCTTAGGCTATAGAGCAGGGAACATCTCTGGAAACACCATATATTTT. The encoded protein is CASSLGYRAGNISGNTIYF. The full variable domain, with the rest looked up from reference TRBV11-2 and TRBJ1-3, is EAGVAQSPRYKIIEKRQSVAFWCNPISGHATLYWYQQILGQGPKLLIQFQNNGVVDDSQLPKDRFSAERLKGVDSTLKIQPAKLEDSAVYLCASSLGYRAGNISGNTIYFGEGSWLTVV.

This clone was observed a single time. This chain joins TRBV19 and TRBJ1-1; D remains unclear. This CDR3 spans 11 amino acids. Looked up from germline, CDR1 is LNHDA and CDR2 is SQIVND (reference sequence). The chain's CDR3 is CACYRNTEAFF. DNA for the CDR3: TGTGCGTGCTATAGGAACACTGAAGCTTTCTTT.